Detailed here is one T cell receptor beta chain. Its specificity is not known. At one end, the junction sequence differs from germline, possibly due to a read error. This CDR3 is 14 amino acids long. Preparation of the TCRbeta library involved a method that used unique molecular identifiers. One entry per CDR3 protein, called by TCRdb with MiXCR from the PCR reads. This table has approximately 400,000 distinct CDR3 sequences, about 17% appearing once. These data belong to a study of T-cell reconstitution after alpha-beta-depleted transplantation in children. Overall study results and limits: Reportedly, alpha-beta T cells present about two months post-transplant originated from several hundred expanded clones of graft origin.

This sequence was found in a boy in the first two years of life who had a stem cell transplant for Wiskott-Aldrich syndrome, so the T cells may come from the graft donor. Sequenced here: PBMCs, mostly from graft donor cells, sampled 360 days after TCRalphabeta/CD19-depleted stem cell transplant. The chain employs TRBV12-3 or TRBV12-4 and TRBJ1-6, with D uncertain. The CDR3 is CASSLNAYHSPLHF. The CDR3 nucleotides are TGTGCCAGCAGTTTAAACGCCTATCATTCACCCCTCCACTTT.